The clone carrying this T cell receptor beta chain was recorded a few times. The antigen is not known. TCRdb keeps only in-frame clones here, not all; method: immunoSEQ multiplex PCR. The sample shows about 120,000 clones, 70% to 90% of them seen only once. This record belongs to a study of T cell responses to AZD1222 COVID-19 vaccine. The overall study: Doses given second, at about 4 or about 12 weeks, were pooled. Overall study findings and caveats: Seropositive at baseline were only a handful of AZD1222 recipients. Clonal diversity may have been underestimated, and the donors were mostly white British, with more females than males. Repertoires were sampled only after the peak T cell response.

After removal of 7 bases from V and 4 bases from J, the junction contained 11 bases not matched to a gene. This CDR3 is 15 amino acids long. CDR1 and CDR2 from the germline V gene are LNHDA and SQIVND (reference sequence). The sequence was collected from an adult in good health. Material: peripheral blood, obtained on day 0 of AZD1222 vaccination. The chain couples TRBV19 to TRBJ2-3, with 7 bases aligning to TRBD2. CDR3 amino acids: CASTPLAGMADTQYF. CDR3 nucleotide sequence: TGTGCCAGTACCCCCTTAGCGGGTATGGCAGATACGCAGTATTTT.